This T cell receptor beta chain derives from a study of regulatory T cells in long-lasting Graves disease. Assembly of TCR beta libraries relied on iRepertoire HTBI primers together with Arm-PCR of CDR3 regions. TCRdb fed the multiplex PCR reads into MiXCR, producing one record per CDR3 protein. This table has 200,000 to 250,000 distinct CDR3 sequences, 20% appearing once. A note on this clonotype: A read error may explain this, as a much larger clone is one base away.

Indicated time point: newly diagnosed GD, antithyroid drugs for less than 3 months. The TCR library was prepared using RNA isolated from PBMCs. The sequences come from peripheral blood mononuclear cells (PBMCs), collected at new diagnosis, from a patient treated with antithyroid drugs. The TCR was taken from a female donor with Graves disease.

In nucleotides, the CDR3 is TGTGCCAGCAGTTTATATGCTAGCGGGGGGGCGAATGAGCAGTTCTTC. This codes for CASSLYASGGANEQFF. V gene TRBV27 combines with J gene TRBJ2-1; 12 bases are shared with TRBD2. J gave up 7 bases and V 1 base, and 5 bases lay outside the gene matches. This CDR3 comprises 16 residues. Germline V gives CDR1 MNHEY, CDR2 SMNVEV (reference sequence).